What follows are 17 T cell receptor beta chains derived from one specimen sequenced in a study of blood T cell repertoires in COVID-19. Some clones are missing from TCRdb's copy, which holds only in-frame ones; the method was immunoSEQ multiplex PCR. The sample has approximately 76,000 clones, roughly 89% seen once. The specimen sequenced was peripheral blood. These receptors originate from a man younger than 40 with acute or convalescent COVID-19.

Only a few counts were recorded for this clone. The chain carries TRBV4-1 and TRBJ1-1; 10 bases match TRBD1. The CDR3 has 17 amino acids. Germline V gives CDR1 MGHRA, CDR2 YSYEKL. V dropped 4 bases and J dropped 4; count of bases not matched to a gene: 12. CDR3 protein: CASSPMGQGIWGTEAFF. DNA of the CDR3: TGCGCCAGCAGCCCTATGGGACAGGGGATATGGGGCACTGAAGCTTTCTTT.

This chain links TRBV5-4 with TRBJ1-6; 8 bases fit TRBD1. Germline loops: CDR1 SGHNT, CDR2 YYREEE (reference sequence). This CDR3 is 15 amino acids long. The trim removed 4 bases at V and 4 bases at J, leaving 4 bases unmatched. The DNA for the CDR3 is TGTGCCAGCAGCGTTAACAGGGGGTATAATTCACCCCTCCACTTT. Translating it yields CASSVNRGYNSPLHF.

This chain uses TRBV28 with TRBJ1-2; TRBD1 matches at 7 bases. Germline assignment: CDR1 MDHEN and CDR2 SYDVKM. V lost 2 bases to trimming and J lost 3 bases; unmatched junction nucleotides: 9. The CDR3 has 16 amino acids. Here the CDR3 reads CASSLIQGHGDYGYTF. The CDR3 DNA follows: TGTGCCAGCAGTTTAATACAGGGGCACGGGGACTATGGCTACACCTTC.

This clone was observed a handful of times. The V call is TRBV29-1, the J call TRBJ2-3; D ambiguous. Trimming cost V 5 bases and J 2 bases, with 17 bases left between them. Looked up from germline, CDR1 is SQVTM and CDR2 is ANQGSEA. This CDR3 contains 15 residues. This CDR3 is CSVTLAGSPTDTQYF. CDR3 bases: TGCAGCGTTACTTTAGCCGGCTCCCCCACAGATACGCAGTATTTT.

This chain connects TRBV6-5 to TRBJ2-3, with a tentative D call TRBD2 (5 bases). Germline assignment: CDR1 MNHEY and CDR2 SVGAGI. Trimming cost V 8 bases and J 1 base, with 10 bases left between them. CDR3 length equals 13 residues. As DNA, the CDR3 is TGTGCCAGCGCACGGGGAGGCACAGATACGCAGTATTTT. Protein product: CASARGGTDTQYF.

The gene calls are TRBV2 and TRBJ1-2, with a weak D call TRBD1 (5 bases). Germline CDR1 and CDR2: SNHLY and FYNNEI. V was trimmed by 6 bases and J by 8 bases, leaving 19 bases between them. The CDR3 consists of 14 residues. The DNA of the CDR3 is TGTGCCAGCAGGAGGCAGGGCAATCCGTCAGGCTACACCTTC. Translated: CASRRQGNPSGYTF.

The V gene is TRBV28, the J gene TRBJ1-2, with a possible D match to TRBD1 (6 bases). Germline V lookup: CDR1 MDHEN, CDR2 SYDVKM. V lost 6 bases to trimming and J lost 3 bases, with 20 bases between them. CDR3 length: 16 residues. This chain's CDR3 is CASSNFGLTGYYGYTF. CDR3 DNA: TGTGCCAGCAGCAACTTCGGATTGACAGGTTACTATGGCTACACCTTC.

The V and J genes are TRBV11-2 and TRBJ2-7, with D perhaps matching TRBD2 (5 bases). With 6 bases removed from V and 6 bases from J, the gap between germline ends came to 21 bases. CDR3 length: 15 amino acids. CDR1 and CDR2 (germline): SGHAT, FQNNGV. Here the CDR3 reads CASSRGVMRDGEQYF. The CDR3 DNA follows: TGTGCCAGCAGTCGTGGGGTTATGAGGGATGGCGAGCAGTACTTC.

This rearrangement joins TRBV27 to TRBJ2-5; a possible D gene is TRBD2 (6 bases). The V gene lost 8 bases and the J gene lost 4 bases, with 17 bases spanning the gap. CDR1 is MNHEY and CDR2 is SMNVEV in the germline V gene (reference sequence). The CDR3 is 14 amino acids. The CDR3 DNA reads TGTGCCAGCTCGAAAGTCGGGAGAAGAGAGACCCAGTACTTC. Its protein is CASSKVGRRETQYF.

This sequence joins TRBV25-1 and TRBJ1-5; D perhaps matches TRBD1 (5 bases). Trimming left V 2 bases short and J 6 bases short, with 11 bases between. Germline loops: CDR1 MGHDK, CDR2 SYGVNS. The CDR3 consists of 14 residues. CDR3 DNA: TGTGCCAGCAGTGAAGTAGGGGTGGGTCAGCCCCAGCATTTT. Amino acids: CASSEVGVGQPQHF.

The gene calls are TRBV28 and TRBJ2-7, with TRBD1 matching 8 bases. Germline V gene lookup returns CDR1 MDHEN and CDR2 SYDVKM. V shed 2 bases, J shed 0 bases, and the junction held 3 bases outside the gene matches. This CDR3 contains 15 residues. The CDR3 bases are TGTGCCAGCAGTTTACCCGGGACAGGCTCCTACGAGCAGTACTTC. Translating gives CASSLPGTGSYEQYF.

The chain links TRBV5-6 to TRBJ1-2, with D unresolved. V was clipped by 0 bases and J by 2 bases, with 8 bases between them. The germline V gene has CDR1 SGHDT and CDR2 YYEEEE. The CDR3 extends over 14 amino acids. The CDR3 sequence: CASSLAPGNYGYTF. DNA for the CDR3: TGTGCCAGCAGCTTGGCCCCAGGAAACTATGGCTACACCTTC.

This clone has just one count. In DNA form, the CDR3 reads TGTGCCAGCAGTTGGAGGACTAGCGGGAGGTCAATGAACAATGAGCAGTTCTTC. This sequence encodes CASSWRTSGRSMNNEQFF. J is TRBJ2-1 and V is TRBV28; 14 positions agree with TRBD2. V shed 4 bases, J shed 5 bases, and the junction held 10 bases outside the gene matches. There are 18 residues in the CDR3. Per germline, CDR1 MDHEN and CDR2 SYDVKM.

V usage is TRBV5-5 and J usage is TRBJ2-1, with D possibly being TRBD2 (6 bases). V lost 5 bases and J lost 9, with 15 bases in between. Germline CDR1 SGHKS, CDR2 YYEKEE (reference sequence). CDR3 length: 13 amino acids. Here the CDR3 reads CASRRDPRTEQFF. CDR3 DNA sequence: TGTGCCAGCAGGCGGGACCCGAGGACTGAGCAGTTCTTC.

The chain has TRBV19 and TRBJ2-1; 8 bases agree with TRBD2. With V trimmed by 5 bases and J by 7 bases, 7 bases remained unmatched. The CDR3 length is 14 residues. Germline assignment: CDR1 LNHDA and CDR2 SQIVND (reference sequence). The CDR3 nucleotides are TGTGCCAGTAGTGGGTTTTCGGGAGGGAATGAGCAGTTCTTC. Translated, it gives CASSGFSGGNEQFF.

The J gene is TRBJ2-2, the V gene TRBV28; the D is unclear. Trimming cost V 6 bases and J 5 bases, with 13 bases left between them. In germline, CDR1 is MDHEN, CDR2 SYDVKM. This CDR3 has 14 amino acids. The CDR3 is CASSYGAPTGELFF. CDR3 nucleotide sequence: TGTGCCAGCAGCTACGGAGCGCCGACCGGGGAGCTGTTTTTT.

The chain has TRBV27 and TRBJ1-1, with 7 nucleotides matching TRBD1. The CDR3 sequence is 15 residues long. In germline, CDR1 is MNHEY, CDR2 SMNVEV (reference sequence). The ends lost 3 bases at V and 1 base at J; junction bases unmatched: 5. CDR3 residues: CASSFSRTGNTEAFF. CDR3 sequence (DNA): TGTGCCAGCAGTTTTTCGAGGACAGGGAACACTGAAGCTTTCTTT.